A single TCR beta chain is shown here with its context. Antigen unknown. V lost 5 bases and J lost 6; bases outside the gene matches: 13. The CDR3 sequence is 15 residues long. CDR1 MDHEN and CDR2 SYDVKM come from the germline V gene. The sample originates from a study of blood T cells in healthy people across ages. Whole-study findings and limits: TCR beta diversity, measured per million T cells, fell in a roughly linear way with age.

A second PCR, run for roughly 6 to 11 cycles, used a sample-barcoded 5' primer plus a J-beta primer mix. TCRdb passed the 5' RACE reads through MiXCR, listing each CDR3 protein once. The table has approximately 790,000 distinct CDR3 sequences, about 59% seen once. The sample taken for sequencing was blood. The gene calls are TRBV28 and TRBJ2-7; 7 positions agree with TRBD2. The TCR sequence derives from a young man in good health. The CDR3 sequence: CASSPLWRGTFEQYF. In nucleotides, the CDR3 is TGTGCCAGCAGTCCTTTATGGCGGGGGACTTTCGAGCAGTACTTC.